The rows below give T cell receptor beta chains drawn from one sample of a study of spatial heterogeneity in lung cancer. MiXCR, applied by TCRdb to the 5' RACE reads, yields one record per CDR3 protein. The profile covers about 1,700 distinct CDR3 sequences, with over 15% appearing a single time and approximately 55% taken by the ten largest. The material was PBMCs, obtained at follow-up. The origin of the receptors is a male donor with early-stage non-small cell lung cancer. The CDR3 runs from the conserved cysteine through the conserved F or W. D genes are given only for firm matches. The size field is filled for only some rows; it gives once, few, many or a size class.

v_gene	d_gene	abundance	j_gene	CDR3nt	CDR3aa
TRBV19	NA	once	TRBJ2-6	TGTGCCAGTAGTCCCGGGACAAGCTCTGGGGCCAACGTCCTGACTTTC	CASSPGTSSGANVLTF
TRBV12-5	NA	NA	TRBJ2-3	TGTGCTAGTGGAGGGATCACAGATACGCAGTATTTT	CASGGITDTQYF
TRBV7-9	NA	many	TRBJ1-2	TGTGCCAGCAGCTCGACAGTCGATTATGGCTACACCTTC	CASSSTVDYGYTF
TRBV12-3/TRBV12-4	NA	medium-sized	TRBJ2-3	TGTGCCAGCAGTCCTTCACTTGATCGGGGGACTGCAGATACGCAGTATTTT	CASSPSLDRGTADTQYF
TRBV7-2	TRBD1	many	TRBJ1-5	TGTGCCAGCAGCTCAGTAGACAGGGGAGGCAATCAGCCCCAGCATTTT	CASSSVDRGGNQPQHF
TRBV11-2	TRBD2	medium-sized	TRBJ2-1	TGTGCCAGCAGCTTTTGGGGGGGCTCCTACAATGAGCAGTTCTTC	CASSFWGGSYNEQFF
TRBV3-1	NA	NA	TRBJ2-5	TGTGCCAGCAGCCAATTGGCAGAGACCCAGTACTTC	CASSQLAETQYF
TRBV12-3/TRBV12-4	NA	medium-sized	TRBJ2-3	TGTGCCAGCAGCCCGGACTTGGGTACGCAGTATTTT	CASSPDLGTQYF
TRBV25-1	NA	few	TRBJ2-7	TGTGCCACCACAGAAAGCTCCTACGAGCAGTACTTC	CATTESSYEQYF
TRBV7-9	NA	medium-sized	TRBJ2-3	TGTGCCAGCAGCTTAGGGGACGGCGGTAGCGCAGATACGCAGTATTTT	CASSLGDGGSADTQYF
TRBV7-2	NA	NA	TRBJ2-3	TGTGCCAGCAGCCTCCGGGTCCAGCGGGCAGATACGCAGTATTTT	CASSLRVQRADTQYF
TRBV7-2	TRBD1	medium-sized	TRBJ1-2	TGTGCCAGCAGCTTTGGACAGGGGGCTGATGGCTACACCTTC	CASSFGQGADGYTF
TRBV19	NA	NA	TRBJ2-4	TGTGCCAGTAAAGATCTGGGCGGGGAAGGACCCAAAAACATTCAGTACTTC	CASKDLGGEGPKNIQYF
TRBV3-1	NA	once	TRBJ2-5	TGTGCCAGCAGCGCCGGGATTAGCGGCTCCAGGGAGACCCAGTACTTC	CASSAGISGSRETQYF
TRBV4-1	TRBD2	medium-sized	TRBJ2-7	TGCGCCAGCAGCCCCCGGCGGGGGTCCGCTTCGGATGAGCAGTACTTC	CASSPRRGSASDEQYF
TRBV19	NA	NA	TRBJ2-6	TGTGCCAGTAGGACAGGTTCCTCTGGGGCCAACGTCCTGACTTTC	CASRTGSSGANVLTF
TRBV30	NA	many	TRBJ1-2	TGTGCCTGGATTCGGAGCCTTGAACAGCTCCCGCGGGGCTACACCTTC	CAWIRSLEQLPRGYTF
TRBV4-1	TRBD2	medium-sized	TRBJ2-3	TGCGCCAGCAGCCAAGATAGCGGGGGGCCGGCAGATACGCAGTATTTT	CASSQDSGGPADTQYF
TRBV20-1	TRBD2	large	TRBJ2-3	TGCAGTGCTAGAGTAGCGGGGGGGAGCACAGATACGCAGTATTTT	CSARVAGGSTDTQYF
TRBV7-2	TRBD1	medium-sized	TRBJ1-2	TGTGCCAGCAGCTACGGACAGGGGGACTATGGCTACACCTTC	CASSYGQGDYGYTF
TRBV7-9	TRBD1	NA	TRBJ2-1	TGTGCCAGCAGCTTGGGACAGGAGTACAATGAGCAGTTCTTC	CASSLGQEYNEQFF
TRBV28	NA	few	TRBJ1-5	TGTGCCAGCAGTTTACAGGGGCTTCGGCAGCCCCAGCATTTT	CASSLQGLRQPQHF
TRBV11-2	NA	many	TRBJ1-5	TGTGCCAGCAGCTTAACAACAGGGTTTAGCAATCAGCCCCAGCATTTT	CASSLTTGFSNQPQHF
TRBV29-1	TRBD1	few	TRBJ2-5	TGCAGCGTCCTCGGGACAGAAGAGACCCAGTACTTC	CSVLGTEETQYF
TRBV7-2	NA	medium-sized	TRBJ2-5	TGTGCCAGCAGCTCTACAGGCTTCCAAGAGACCCAGTACTTC	CASSSTGFQETQYF
TRBV4-3	TRBD1	medium-sized	TRBJ2-1	TGCGTCAGCAGCCACCCAGGGGGCGGGGCTTCTCTATTCTTC	CVSSHPGGGASLFF
TRBV6-2/TRBV6-3	TRBD2	many	TRBJ2-3	TGTGCCAGCAACCTACTAGCGACGACAGATACGCAGTATTTT	CASNLLATTDTQYF
TRBV5-4	TRBD1	many	TRBJ1-1	TGTGCCAGCAGTACAGGGGGCTGGGGCACTGAAGCTTTCTTT	CASSTGGWGTEAFF
TRBV7-2	NA	NA	TRBJ2-3	TGTGCCAGCAGCTTACCCCAGGCGCGGGGGCCCACAGATACGCAGTATTTT	CASSLPQARGPTDTQYF
TRBV19	TRBD1	NA	TRBJ1-3	TGTGCCAGTAGATTCCGGGACAGGGAGATCTCTGGAAACACCATATATTTT	CASRFRDREISGNTIYF
TRBV12-3/TRBV12-4	TRBD1	NA	TRBJ1-3	TGTGCCAGCCGACAGGGAAACGGAAACACCATATATTTT	CASRQGNGNTIYF
TRBV20-1	NA	hyperexpanded	TRBJ1-3	TGCAGTGCTCTCGACGGGGACTCTGGAAACACCATATATTTT	CSALDGDSGNTIYF
TRBV3-1	NA	large	TRBJ1-4	TGTGCCAGCAGCCAAGTCGCGGAACAGATTCTATCAACTAATGAAAAACTGTTTTTT	CASSQVAEQILSTNEKLFF
TRBV4-3	TRBD2	few	TRBJ2-7	TGCGCCAGCAGCTCAGAAACAAGGCGGGGGACTCCCTACGAGCAGTACTTC	CASSSETRRGTPYEQYF
TRBV20-1	TRBD1	NA	TRBJ1-6	TGCAGTGCTAGATGGACAGGGGGCCAGAATTCACCCCTCCACTTT	CSARWTGGQNSPLHF
TRBV7-3	TRBD1	NA	TRBJ1-1	TGTGCCAGCAGCTTAATAGGACAGGGGTCTGAAGCTTTCTTT	CASSLIGQGSEAFF
TRBV7-9	NA	NA	TRBJ2-3	TGTGCCAGCAGCCTGGAGGGGAAAACGCAGTATTTT	CASSLEGKTQYF
TRBV25-1	TRBD1	NA	TRBJ2-7	TGTGCCAGCAGTGAATTTGGACAGGGGGCCTACGAGCAGTACTTC	CASSEFGQGAYEQYF
TRBV12-3/TRBV12-4	NA	NA	TRBJ2-3	TGTGCCAGCAGCCAGAGCCACGATCACAGGGATACGCAGTATTTT	CASSQSHDHRDTQYF
TRBV7-2	NA	NA	TRBJ1-2	TGTGCCAGCAGCCCCACCGGCCGCTACACCTTC	CASSPTGRYTF
TRBV7-2	TRBD1	few	TRBJ2-1	TGTGCCAGCAGCCAAAGACCGGGACAGGGGGACAATGAGCAGTTCTTC	CASSQRPGQGDNEQFF
TRBV5-6	NA	once	TRBJ1-5	TGTGCCAGCAGCTTGGCCTTTCGGGGTGTCAATCAGCCCCAGCATTTT	CASSLAFRGVNQPQHF
TRBV7-2	NA	many	TRBJ2-3	TGTGCCAGCAGCTTAGGGGCCAGGGGTATCACAGATACGCAGTATTTT	CASSLGARGITDTQYF
TRBV20-1	TRBD2	many	TRBJ2-1	TGCAGTGCTAGAGATCTCGGGACTAGCGGGAGGGTTTTAAGTGAGCAGTTCTTC	CSARDLGTSGRVLSEQFF
TRBV7-9	TRBD2	medium-sized	TRBJ2-1	TGTGCCACCCTACCCGGACTAGCGGGGTACAATGAGCAGTTCTTC	CATLPGLAGYNEQFF
TRBV10-3	NA	NA	TRBJ2-6	TGTGTTGTTGCACCGACCGGGGCCAACGTCCTGACTTTC	CVVAPTGANVLTF
TRBV5-1	NA	many	TRBJ2-7	TGCGCCAGCAGCGGGGACGGGCTGTACGAGCAGTACTTC	CASSGDGLYEQYF
TRBV19	TRBD1	many	TRBJ2-1	TGTGCCAGTAAGTCTGAGGGGGCATCGAGTGAGCAGTTCTTC	CASKSEGASSEQFF
TRBV12-3/TRBV12-4	TRBD2	medium-sized	TRBJ2-5	TGTGCCAGCAGCCCACCGGGACTAGCGACCTCAAAAGAAGGGACCCAGTACTTC	CASSPPGLATSKEGTQYF
TRBV27	NA	many	TRBJ1-5	TGTGCCAGCAGCCTTGGGGGGCCGGGTCAGCCCCAGCATTTT	CASSLGGPGQPQHF
TRBV7-6	TRBD1	NA	TRBJ2-7	TGTGCCAGCAGCGCCGGGACAGGAGGGTTCTACGAGCAGTACTTC	CASSAGTGGFYEQYF
TRBV7-2	TRBD2	once	TRBJ2-3	TGTGCCAGCATCCTAGCGGCGGTTGGTACGCAGTATTTT	CASILAAVGTQYF
TRBV7-9	TRBD1	medium-sized	TRBJ2-3	TGTGCCAGCAGGTTCCGGGACAGGAGCTTAGGCCCAGATACGCAGTATTTT	CASRFRDRSLGPDTQYF